This TCR beta chain was profiled in a study of blood T cell repertoires in COVID-19. Study-wide context: Donors in the United States, Italy and Spain gave samples during acute or convalescent COVID-19. Sample material is recorded as cDNA or gDNA derived from T cells, B-cell-depleted T cells, or PBMCs.

Those enrolled, adults aged roughly 18 to 89 years, came from roughly 22 US areas. This clone showed up just once. Original handling: Nucleated cell counts were estimated from reference gene primer amplification. The assay was immunoSEQ multiplex PCR, and TCRdb's table has in-frame clones only and misses some. D and trimming were read from the DNA, whereas the V and J calls and clone size are those reported in that table. The sample consists of about 440,000 clones, 87% of them appearing once. V lost 0 bases, J lost 8 bases, and 10 bases lay in between. Per the germline V gene, CDR1 is SGHDN and CDR2 is FVKESK. This CDR3 region has 13 residues.

The sequencing input was PBMCs or T cells enriched from blood (not recorded which). The chain joins TRBV14 to TRBJ1-1; D ambiguous. The sequence was obtained from a woman between 18 and 29 years old with acute COVID-19. The CDR3 DNA sequence: TGTGCCAGCAGCCAAGAGCCGCGCACCGAAGCTTTCTTT. Protein sequence: CASSQEPRTEAFF.